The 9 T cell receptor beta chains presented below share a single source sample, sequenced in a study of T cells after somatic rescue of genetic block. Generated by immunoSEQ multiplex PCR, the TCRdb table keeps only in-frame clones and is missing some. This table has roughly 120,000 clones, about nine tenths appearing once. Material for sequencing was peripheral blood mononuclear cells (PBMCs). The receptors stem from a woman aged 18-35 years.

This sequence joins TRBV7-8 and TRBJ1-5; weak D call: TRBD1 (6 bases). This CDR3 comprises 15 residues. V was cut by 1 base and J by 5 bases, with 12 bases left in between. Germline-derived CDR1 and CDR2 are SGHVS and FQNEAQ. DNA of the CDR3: TGTGCCAGCAGCTTAGTACAGGGACCCGATCAGCCCCAGCATTTT. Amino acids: CASSLVQGPDQPQHF.

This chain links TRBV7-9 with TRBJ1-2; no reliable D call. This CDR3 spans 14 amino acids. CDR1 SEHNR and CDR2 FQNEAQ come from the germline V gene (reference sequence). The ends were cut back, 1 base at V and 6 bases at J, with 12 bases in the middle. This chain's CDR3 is CASSLVGSEHGYTF. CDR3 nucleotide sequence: TGTGCCAGCAGCTTAGTTGGGTCAGAACATGGCTACACCTTC.

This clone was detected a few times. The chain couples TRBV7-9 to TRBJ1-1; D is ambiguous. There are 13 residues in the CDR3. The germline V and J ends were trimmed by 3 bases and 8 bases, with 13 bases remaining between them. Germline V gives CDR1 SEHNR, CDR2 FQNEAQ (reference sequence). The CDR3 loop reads CASSLRGAREAFF. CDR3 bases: TGTGCCAGCAGCTTGAGAGGAGCTCGGGAAGCTTTCTTT.

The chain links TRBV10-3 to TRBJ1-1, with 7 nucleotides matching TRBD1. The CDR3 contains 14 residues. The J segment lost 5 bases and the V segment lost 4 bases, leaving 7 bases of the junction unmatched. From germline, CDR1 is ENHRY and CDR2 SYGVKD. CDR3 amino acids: CAISGQQGRTEAFF. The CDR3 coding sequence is TGTGCCATCAGTGGTCAACAGGGGCGTACTGAAGCTTTCTTT.

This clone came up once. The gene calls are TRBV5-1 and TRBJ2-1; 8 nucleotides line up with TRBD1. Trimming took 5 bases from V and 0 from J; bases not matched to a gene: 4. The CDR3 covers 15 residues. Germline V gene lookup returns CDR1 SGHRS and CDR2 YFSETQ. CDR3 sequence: CASSNTGGSYNEQFF. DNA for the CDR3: TGCGCCAGCAGTAATACAGGGGGCTCCTACAATGAGCAGTTCTTC. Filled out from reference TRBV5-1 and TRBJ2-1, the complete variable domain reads KAGVTQTPRYLIKTRGQQVTLSCSPISGHRSVSWYQQTPGQGLQFLFEYFSETQRNKGNFPGRFSGRQFSNSRSEMNVSTLELGDSALYLCASSNTGGSYNEQFFGPGTRLTVL.

The CDR3 region has the DNA TGTGCCAGCAGTTTATGGAGGGACACTGAAGCTTTCTTT. The encoded protein is CASSLWRDTEAFF. The chain links TRBV27 to TRBJ1-1; no clear D gene. The CDR3 consists of 13 residues. Trimming left V 1 base short and J 3 bases short, with 6 bases between. Germline assignment: CDR1 MNHEY and CDR2 SMNVEV (reference sequence).

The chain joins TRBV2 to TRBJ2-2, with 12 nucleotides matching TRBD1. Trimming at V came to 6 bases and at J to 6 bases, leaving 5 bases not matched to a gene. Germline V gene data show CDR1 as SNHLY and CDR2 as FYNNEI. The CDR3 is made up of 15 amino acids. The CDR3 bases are TGTGCCAGCAGGGGACAGGGGGCCTTCCCCGGGGAGCTGTTTTTT. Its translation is CASRGQGAFPGELFF.

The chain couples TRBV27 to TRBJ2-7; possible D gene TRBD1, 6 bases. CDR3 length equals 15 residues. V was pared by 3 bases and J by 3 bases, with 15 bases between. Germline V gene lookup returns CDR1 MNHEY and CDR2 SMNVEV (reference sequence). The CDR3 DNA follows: TGTGCCAGCAGTTTCCTCGCCGGACAGAACTACGAGCAGTACTTC. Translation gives CASSFLAGQNYEQYF.

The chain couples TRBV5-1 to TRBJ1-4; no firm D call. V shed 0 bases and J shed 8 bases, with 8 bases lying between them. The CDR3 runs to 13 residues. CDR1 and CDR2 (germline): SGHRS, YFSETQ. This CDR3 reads CASSLAPAEKLFF. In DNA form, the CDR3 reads TGCGCCAGCAGCTTGGCCCCAGCCGAAAAACTGTTTTTT. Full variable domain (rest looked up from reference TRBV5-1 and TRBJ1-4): KAGVTQTPRYLIKTRGQQVTLSCSPISGHRSVSWYQQTPGQGLQFLFEYFSETQRNKGNFPGRFSGRQFSNSRSEMNVSTLELGDSALYLCASSLAPAEKLFFGSGTQLSVL.